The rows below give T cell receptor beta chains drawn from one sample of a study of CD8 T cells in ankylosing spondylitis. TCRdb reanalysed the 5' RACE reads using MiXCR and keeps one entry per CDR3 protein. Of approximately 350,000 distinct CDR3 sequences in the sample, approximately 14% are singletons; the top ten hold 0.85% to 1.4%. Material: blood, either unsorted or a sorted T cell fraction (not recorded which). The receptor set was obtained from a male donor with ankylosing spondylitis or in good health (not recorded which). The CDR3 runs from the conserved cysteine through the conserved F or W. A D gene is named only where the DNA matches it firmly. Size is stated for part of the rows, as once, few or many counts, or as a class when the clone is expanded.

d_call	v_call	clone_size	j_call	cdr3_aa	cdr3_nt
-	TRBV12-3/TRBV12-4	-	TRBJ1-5	CASNGHFNQPQHF	TGTGCCAGCAACGGACATTTTAATCAGCCCCAGCATTTT
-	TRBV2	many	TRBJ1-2	CASSEEGLYGYTF	TGTGCCAGCAGTGAGGAGGGACTCTATGGCTACACCTTC
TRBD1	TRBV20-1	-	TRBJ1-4	CSAKIQGAGEKLFF	TGCAGTGCTAAGATTCAGGGGGCGGGAGAAAAACTGTTTTTT
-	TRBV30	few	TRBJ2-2	CAWQGTGELFF	TGTGCCTGGCAGGGCACCGGGGAGCTGTTTTTT
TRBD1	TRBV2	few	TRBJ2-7	CASSFRGRNEQYF	TGTGCCAGCAGTTTCAGGGGGAGAAACGAGCAGTACTTC
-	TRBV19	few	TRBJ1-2	CASGGRGGYGYTF	TGTGCCAGTGGCGGACGGGGGGGCTATGGCTACACCTTC
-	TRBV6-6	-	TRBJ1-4	CASSYSHWEKLFF	TGTGCCAGCAGTTACTCACATTGGGAAAAACTGTTTTTT
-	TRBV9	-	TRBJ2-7	CASSPRSSYEQYF	TGTGCCAGCAGCCCTAGGTCCTCCTACGAGCAGTACTTC
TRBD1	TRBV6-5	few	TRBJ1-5	CASSSHSTGAANQPQHF	TGTGCCAGCAGTTCCCACTCGACAGGGGCGGCCAATCAGCCCCAGCATTTT
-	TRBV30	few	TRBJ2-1	CAWSVLSLDNEQFF	TGTGCCTGGAGTGTATTGAGCCTGGACAATGAGCAGTTCTTC
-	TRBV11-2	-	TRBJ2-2	CASSSIYKTGELFF	TGTGCCAGCAGCTCCATATATAAGACCGGGGAGCTGTTTTTT
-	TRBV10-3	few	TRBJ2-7	CAISEDSSSYEQYF	TGTGCCATCAGTGAAGACAGTAGTTCCTACGAGCAGTACTTC
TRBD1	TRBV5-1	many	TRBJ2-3	CASSHTMTGRVDTQYF	TGCGCCAGCAGCCACACCATGACAGGGCGAGTGGATACGCAGTATTTT
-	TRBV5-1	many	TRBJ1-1	CASRPGEDTEAFF	TGCGCCAGCCGCCCCGGGGAGGACACTGAAGCTTTCTTT
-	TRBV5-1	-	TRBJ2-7	CASSVGEGDLYEQYF	TGCGCCAGCAGCGTGGGGGAGGGGGACCTCTACGAGCAGTACTTC
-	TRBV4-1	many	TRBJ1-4	CASSQEATNEKLFF	TGCGCCAGCAGCCAAGAAGCAACTAATGAAAAACTGTTTTTT
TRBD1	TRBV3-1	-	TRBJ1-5	CASSPDRGRGQPQHF	TGTGCCAGCAGCCCTGACAGGGGGAGAGGTCAGCCCCAGCATTTT
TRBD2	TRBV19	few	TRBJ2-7	CASSTTWTSGNYEQYF	TGTGCCAGTAGTACGACTTGGACTAGCGGGAACTACGAGCAGTACTTC
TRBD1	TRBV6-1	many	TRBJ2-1	CASSSDRGVGNEQFF	TGTGCCAGCAGCTCCGACAGGGGCGTTGGAAATGAGCAGTTCTTC
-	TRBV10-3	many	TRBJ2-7	CAIRTPQGYEQYF	TGTGCCATCAGGACCCCACAGGGCTACGAGCAGTACTTC
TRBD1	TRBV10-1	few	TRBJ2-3	CASSSSGTGPTDTQYF	TGCGCCAGCAGTTCTTCCGGGACAGGGCCCACAGATACGCAGTATTTT
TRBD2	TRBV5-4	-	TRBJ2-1	CASSLALAGVGEQFF	TGTGCCAGCAGCTTGGCTCTAGCGGGAGTCGGCGAGCAGTTCTTC
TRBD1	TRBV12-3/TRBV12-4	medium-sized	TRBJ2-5	CASGLWTGQGQETQYF	TGTGCCAGCGGGCTCTGGACGGGACAGGGACAAGAGACCCAGTACTTC
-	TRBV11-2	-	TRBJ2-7	CASSRGDGCSDEQYF	TGTGCCAGCAGCAGGGGGGACGGCTGTAGCGACGAGCAGTACTTC
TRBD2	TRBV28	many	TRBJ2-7	CASSLSPGLGALSYEQYF	TGTGCCAGCAGTTTATCGCCGGGACTAGGTGCCCTCTCCTACGAGCAGTACTTC
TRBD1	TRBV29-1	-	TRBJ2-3	CSVEVPQGDSTDTQYF	TGCAGCGTTGAAGTTCCCCAGGGGGATAGCACAGATACGCAGTATTTT
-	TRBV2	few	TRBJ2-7	CASSRTSFEQYF	TGTGCCAGCAGTCGAACTAGCTTCGAGCAGTACTTC
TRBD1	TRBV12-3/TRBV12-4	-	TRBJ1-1	CASTLRGQGVGAEAFF	TGTGCCAGCACCCTGAGGGGACAGGGAGTTGGCGCTGAAGCTTTCTTT
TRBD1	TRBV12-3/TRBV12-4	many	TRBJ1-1	CASSAGQGGEAFF	TGTGCCAGCAGTGCCGGACAGGGGGGTGAAGCTTTCTTT
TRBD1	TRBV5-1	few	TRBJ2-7	CASRQYRGPYEQYF	TGCGCCAGCAGACAATACAGGGGACCCTACGAGCAGTACTTC
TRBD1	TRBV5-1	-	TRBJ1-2	CASSLGWTGLYGYTF	TGCGCCAGCAGCTTGGGCTGGACAGGATTATATGGCTACACCTTC
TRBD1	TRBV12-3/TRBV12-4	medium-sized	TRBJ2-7	CASSLLDRRSYEQYF	TGTGCCAGCAGTTTACTGGACAGGCGGTCGTACGAGCAGTACTTC